The clone carrying this TCR beta chain was counted only a few times. Its antigen is undetermined. Prepared TCR beta cDNA libraries contained unique molecular identifiers. TCRdb called the PCR reads again in MiXCR, with one record for every CDR3 protein. The table lists a few hundred thousand distinct CDR3 sequences, about 40% of them singletons. V dropped 6 bases and J dropped 4 bases, with 16 bases sitting between them. This CDR3 comprises 15 residues. This sample was taken from a study of post-analysis software for immune sequencing data. Study-wide results and limits: About 5 TRBV segments occurring more often in patients than controls included TRBV5-6, TRBV5-1 and TRBV20-1.

The sample was blood. The V and J genes are TRBV12-3 or TRBV12-4 and TRBJ2-4; no reliable D call. The receptor was derived from a girl aged 2-10 years with multiple sclerosis. CDR3 DNA sequence: TGTGCCAGCAGCCCAGATGGGCCTGGAAAAAACATTCAGTACTTC. It yields the protein CASSPDGPGKNIQYF.